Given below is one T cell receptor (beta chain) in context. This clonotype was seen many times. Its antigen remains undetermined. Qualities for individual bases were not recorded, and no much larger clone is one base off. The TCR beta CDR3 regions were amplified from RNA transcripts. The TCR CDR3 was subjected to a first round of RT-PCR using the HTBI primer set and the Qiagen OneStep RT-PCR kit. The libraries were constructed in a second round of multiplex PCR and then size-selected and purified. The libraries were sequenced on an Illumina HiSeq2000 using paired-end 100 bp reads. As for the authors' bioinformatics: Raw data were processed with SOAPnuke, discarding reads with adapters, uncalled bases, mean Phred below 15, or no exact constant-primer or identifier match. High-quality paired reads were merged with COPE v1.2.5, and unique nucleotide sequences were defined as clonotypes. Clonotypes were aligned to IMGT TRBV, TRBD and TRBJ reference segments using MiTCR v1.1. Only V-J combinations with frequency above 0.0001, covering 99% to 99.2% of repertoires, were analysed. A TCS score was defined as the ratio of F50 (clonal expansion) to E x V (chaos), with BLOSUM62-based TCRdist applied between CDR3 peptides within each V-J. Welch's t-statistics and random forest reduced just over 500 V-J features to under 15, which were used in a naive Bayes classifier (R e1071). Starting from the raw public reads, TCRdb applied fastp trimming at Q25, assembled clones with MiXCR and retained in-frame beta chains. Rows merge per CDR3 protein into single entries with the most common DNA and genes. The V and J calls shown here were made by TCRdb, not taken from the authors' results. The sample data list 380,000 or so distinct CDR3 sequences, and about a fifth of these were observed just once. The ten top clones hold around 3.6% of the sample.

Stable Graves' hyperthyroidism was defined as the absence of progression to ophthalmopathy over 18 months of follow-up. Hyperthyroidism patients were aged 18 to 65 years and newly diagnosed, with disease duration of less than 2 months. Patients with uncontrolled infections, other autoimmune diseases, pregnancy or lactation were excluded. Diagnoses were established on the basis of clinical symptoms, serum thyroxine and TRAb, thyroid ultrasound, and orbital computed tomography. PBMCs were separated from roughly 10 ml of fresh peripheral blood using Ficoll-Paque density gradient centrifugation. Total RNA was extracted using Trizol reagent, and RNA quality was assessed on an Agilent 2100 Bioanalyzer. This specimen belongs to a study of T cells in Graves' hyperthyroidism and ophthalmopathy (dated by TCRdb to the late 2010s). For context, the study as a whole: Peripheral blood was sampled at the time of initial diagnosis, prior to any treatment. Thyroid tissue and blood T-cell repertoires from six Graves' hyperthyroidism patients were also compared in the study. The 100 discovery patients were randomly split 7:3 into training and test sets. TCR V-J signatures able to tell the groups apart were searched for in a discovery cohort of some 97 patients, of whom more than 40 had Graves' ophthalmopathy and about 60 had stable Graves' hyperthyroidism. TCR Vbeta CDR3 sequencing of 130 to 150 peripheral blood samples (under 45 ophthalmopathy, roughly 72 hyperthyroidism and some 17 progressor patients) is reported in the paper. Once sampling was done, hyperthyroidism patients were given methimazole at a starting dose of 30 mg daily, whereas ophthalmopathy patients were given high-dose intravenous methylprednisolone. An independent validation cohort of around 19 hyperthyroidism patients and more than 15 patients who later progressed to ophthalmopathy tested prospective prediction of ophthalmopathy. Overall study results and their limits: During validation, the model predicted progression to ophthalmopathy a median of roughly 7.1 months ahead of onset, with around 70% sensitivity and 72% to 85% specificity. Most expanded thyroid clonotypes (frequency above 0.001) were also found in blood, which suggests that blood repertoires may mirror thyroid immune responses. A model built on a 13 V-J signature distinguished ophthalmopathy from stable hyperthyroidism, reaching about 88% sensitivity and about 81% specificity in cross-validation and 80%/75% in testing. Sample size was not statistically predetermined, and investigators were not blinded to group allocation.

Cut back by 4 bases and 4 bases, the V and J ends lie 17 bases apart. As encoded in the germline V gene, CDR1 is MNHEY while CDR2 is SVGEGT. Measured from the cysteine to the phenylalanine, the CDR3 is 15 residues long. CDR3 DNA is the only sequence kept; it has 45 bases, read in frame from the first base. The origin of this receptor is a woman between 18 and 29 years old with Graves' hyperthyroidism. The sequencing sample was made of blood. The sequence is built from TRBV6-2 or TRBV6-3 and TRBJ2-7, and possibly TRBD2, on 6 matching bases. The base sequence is TGTGCCAGCAGTTCACCGGGACTTAAACAGTACGAGCAGTACTTC. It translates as CASSSPGLKQYEQYF.